This T cell receptor (beta chain) was documented in a study of breast tumors, draining lymph nodes, adjacent tissues. This clonotype was recorded at least ten times. Samples came from axillary lymph nodes draining the breast cancer. Using its own MiXCR run on the multiplex PCR reads, TCRdb lists one record per CDR3 protein. This table has approximately 90,000 distinct CDR3 sequences, roughly 29% appearing once. The specimen sequenced was axillary lymph node tissue. This sequence originates from a female donor with breast cancer. Some clones in this sample may be carry-over from other donors' samples.

CDR3 sequence: CASSQRDLPYNEQFF. The CDR3 nucleotides read TGTGCCAGCAGCCAGCGGGACTTACCGTACAATGAGCAGTTCTTC. The chain couples TRBV7-2 to TRBJ2-1, with 7 bases fitting TRBD2. The V gene end was trimmed by 5 bases and the J gene end by 4 bases; junction bases not matched to a gene: 8. Germline V lookup: CDR1 SGHTA, CDR2 FQGNSA. The CDR3 is 15 residues long.